Given below is one TCR beta chain in context. Its antigen is as yet unknown. This sample stems from a study of OX40 agonist ivuxolimab in advanced cancers. Across the whole study: Three patients got partial responses; one had hepatocellular carcinoma and two had cutaneous melanoma.

Produced via immunoSEQ multiplex PCR; TCRdb's table is partial and in-frame only. Altogether about 64,000 clones are present, around 90% being singletons, with the ten largest covering approximately 0.67%. With 9 bases clipped from V and 6 bases from J, the junction kept 11 bases outside the gene matches. Germline V gene lookup returns CDR1 LNHDA and CDR2 SQIVND (reference sequence). The CDR3 has 14 amino acids. The cohort excluded patients with autoimmune disease history or systemic immunosuppression. General study findings and limits: With doses of 0.1 to 3.0 mg/kg, CD4+ and CD8+ blood T cells had undergone clonal expansion by week 6.

The origin of this receptor is an adult with an advanced solid tumor such as melanoma, head and neck, liver or kidney cancer. The material was CD4+ or CD8+ T cells sorted from blood, obtained in a trial of the OX40 agonist ivuxolimab. The rearrangement links TRBV19 to TRBJ2-3; 8 positions agree with TRBD2. CDR3 DNA: TGTGCCAGCCGCCCCGGGAGGGCCCTGGATACGCAGTATTTT. Translating gives CASRPGRALDTQYF.